These 32 T cell receptor beta chains were all obtained from the same sample, sequenced in a study of blood T cell repertoires in COVID-19. The protocol was immunoSEQ multiplex PCR, while the TCRdb copy is restricted to in-frame clones and leaves out a portion. The profile shows tens of thousands of clones, around 90% of them singletons. Sequenced material: peripheral blood. The receptors were sampled from an elderly woman with active or convalescent COVID-19.

V and J are TRBV3-1 (or the pseudogene TRBV3-2) and TRBJ2-7, with D possibly being TRBD2 (6 bases). Trimming cost V 3 bases and J 4 bases, with 13 bases left between them. From germline, CDR1 is LGHDT and CDR2 YNNKEL (reference sequence). This CDR3 spans 14 amino acids. CDR3 residues: CASSQSRDSYEQYF. CDR3 DNA sequence: TGTGCCAGCAGCCAGTCCCGGGACTCGTACGAGCAGTACTTC.

V gene TRBV6-2 or TRBV6-3 combines with J gene TRBJ1-2; the match to TRBD1 covers 7 bases. Trimming at V came to 2 bases and at J to 8 bases, leaving 8 bases not matched to a gene. The germline CDR1 and CDR2 sequences are MNHEY and SVGEGT. This CDR3 region has 14 residues. The DNA of the CDR3 is TGTGCCAGCAGTTACGCGGGACAGCCCTTCGGCTACACCTTC. This sequence encodes CASSYAGQPFGYTF.

The chain carries TRBV27 and TRBJ2-1; D perhaps matches TRBD2 (6 bases). The V gene lost 5 bases and the J gene lost 2 bases, with 10 bases spanning the gap. Germline V gene lookup returns CDR1 MNHEY and CDR2 SMNVEV (reference sequence). The CDR3 loop spans 14 amino acids. The CDR3 sequence: CASSPAGTYNEQFF. In nucleotides, the CDR3 is TGTGCCAGCAGTCCCGCGGGAACCTACAATGAGCAGTTCTTC.

The CDR3 DNA reads as TGTGCCAGCAGCCGTAACAGGGCGGCGAATTCACCCCTCCACTTT. It translates to CASSRNRAANSPLHF. The J gene is TRBJ1-6, the V gene TRBV7-2; D is perhaps TRBD1 (6 bases). The CDR3 loop spans 15 amino acids. V dropped 5 bases and J dropped 7 bases, with 15 bases sitting between them. CDR1 and CDR2 (germline): SGHTA, FQGNSA.

The rearrangement joins TRBV10-3 to TRBJ2-1; TRBD2 agrees at 12 bases. V lost 8 bases to trimming and J lost 8 bases; unmatched junction nucleotides: 10. This CDR3 is built from 15 residues. Per germline, CDR1 ENHRY and CDR2 SYGVKD. CDR3 residues: CAIGKTSGSADEQFF. CDR3 DNA: TGTGCCATCGGAAAGACTAGCGGGAGTGCGGATGAGCAGTTCTTC.

V gene TRBV27 combines with J gene TRBJ1-1; 7 nucleotides line up with TRBD1. This CDR3 comprises 13 residues. Germline V gene sequence: CDR1 MNHEY, CDR2 SMNVEV (reference sequence). V was pared by 6 bases and J by 1 base, with 2 bases of the junction left unmatched. The CDR3 reads CASRRDRNTEAFF. The CDR3 DNA follows: TGTGCCAGCAGACGGGACAGGAACACTGAAGCTTTCTTT.

The chain carries TRBV18 and TRBJ2-3, with 7 bases matching TRBD1. The CDR3 covers 15 residues. Germline V gene lookup returns CDR1 KGHSH and CDR2 LQKENI. The trim removed 5 bases at V and 6 bases at J, leaving 11 bases unmatched. The CDR3 DNA reads TGTGCCAGCTCATTCGGGACAGAAAGATCTGATACGCAGTATTTT. It specifies CASSFGTERSDTQYF.

This chain connects TRBV5-1 to TRBJ2-7; the match to TRBD2 covers 9 bases. J was trimmed by 4 bases and V by 4 bases; bases with no gene match: 6. The CDR3 contains 14 residues. Looked up from germline, CDR1 is SGHRS and CDR2 is YFSETQ. CDR3 sequence reads: CASSPAGGRYEQYF. The DNA for the CDR3 is TGCGCCAGCAGCCCAGCGGGGGGTAGGTACGAGCAGTACTTC.

This chain joins TRBV27 and TRBJ1-2; D unresolved. The CDR3 contains 13 residues. Germline CDR1 reads MNHEY; CDR2 reads SMNVEV (reference sequence). The V gene lost 3 bases and the J gene lost 0 bases, with 5 bases spanning the gap. The CDR3 region has the DNA TGTGCCAGCAGTTTTGCGGCTAACTATGGCTACACCTTC. It is translated as CASSFAANYGYTF.

This clone was counted between two and nine times. The chain links TRBV28 to TRBJ1-2; tentatively, D is TRBD1 (6 bases). The CDR3 is 14 amino acids. V lost 7 bases, J lost 1 base, and 13 bases lay in between. CDR1 MDHEN and CDR2 SYDVKM come from the germline V gene. The CDR3 DNA reads as TGTGCCAGCACCCTCCAGGGGTATAACTATGGCTACACCTTC. It codes for CASTLQGYNYGYTF.

The genes are TRBV5-1 and TRBJ1-2; TRBD1 aligns across 7 bases. The CDR3 loop spans 14 amino acids. The J segment lost 0 bases and the V segment lost 2 bases, leaving 1 base of the junction unmatched. The germline gives CDR1 SGHRS, CDR2 YFSETQ. CDR3 amino acids: CASSLTGANYGYTF. In DNA, the CDR3 is TGCGCCAGCAGCTTAACAGGGGCTAACTATGGCTACACCTTC. The full variable domain, with the rest looked up from reference TRBV5-1 and TRBJ1-2, is KAGVTQTPRYLIKTRGQQVTLSCSPISGHRSVSWYQQTPGQGLQFLFEYFSETQRNKGNFPGRFSGRQFSNSRSEMNVSTLELGDSALYLCASSLTGANYGYTFGSGTRLTVV.

The V gene is TRBV5-4, the J gene TRBJ2-1; TRBD2 might be the D (6 bases). The CDR3 runs 17 residues. The germline V gene encodes CDR1 SGHNT and CDR2 YYREEE (reference sequence). Between the trimmed V and J ends, which lost 0 bases and 10 bases, there was a span of 23 bases. The chain's CDR3 is CASSLARTGAADGEQFF. The CDR3 DNA reads TGTGCCAGCAGCTTGGCCCGTACGGGAGCCGCTGATGGGGAGCAGTTCTTC.

The chain uses TRBV10-3 and TRBJ1-5; 7 nucleotides line up with TRBD1. The V gene's germline CDR1 is ENHRY and CDR2 SYGVKD. This CDR3 comprises 15 residues. The ends lost 3 bases at V and 1 base at J; junction bases unmatched: 3. The CDR3 DNA sequence: TGTGCCATCAGTGACCCGACAGGGAGCAATCAGCCCCAGCATTTT. Protein sequence: CAISDPTGSNQPQHF.

V usage is TRBV18 and J usage is TRBJ1-1; 7 bases match TRBD1. With V trimmed by 6 bases and J by 1 base, 5 bases remained unmatched. The CDR3 has 14 residues. The germline V gene has CDR1 KGHSH and CDR2 LQKENI. In nucleotides, the CDR3 is TGTGCCAGCTCGGCCGGGACAGAGAACACTGAAGCTTTCTTT. Translated, it gives CASSAGTENTEAFF.

The chain couples TRBV3-1 (or the pseudogene TRBV3-2) to TRBJ1-4, with 9 bases matching TRBD1. CDR3 length: 15 residues. Germline assignment: CDR1 LGHDT and CDR2 YNNKEL (reference sequence). J gave up 8 bases and V 5 bases, and 9 bases lay outside the gene matches. CDR3 amino acids: CASSTRTGEGEKLFF. As DNA, the CDR3 is TGTGCCAGCAGCACGCGGACAGGGGAAGGGGAAAAACTGTTTTTT.

The chain couples TRBV30 to TRBJ1-1; TRBD1 matches 9 bases. The CDR3 loop spans 12 amino acids. V dropped 5 bases and J dropped 10; count of bases not matched to a gene: 8. Germline CDR1 and CDR2: GTSNPN and SVGIG (reference sequence). This CDR3 reads CAWGQGLIGAFF. The CDR3 region has the DNA TGTGCCTGGGGACAGGGGTTGATAGGAGCTTTCTTT.

The J gene is TRBJ1-5, the V gene TRBV6-2 or TRBV6-3; no clear D gene. This CDR3 contains 15 residues. Germline lookup yields CDR1 MNHEY and CDR2 SVGEGT. V lost 2 bases and J lost 3, with 11 bases in between. The CDR3 coding sequence is TGTGCCAGCAGTTACCCTGATAGTAACAATCAGCCCCAGCATTTT. Protein product: CASSYPDSNNQPQHF.

The chain couples TRBV5-1 to TRBJ2-2, with 10 nucleotides matching TRBD1. Germline assignment: CDR1 SGHRS and CDR2 YFSETQ. V lost 1 base to trimming and J lost 6 bases; unmatched junction nucleotides: 3. The CDR3 is made up of 15 amino acids. The CDR3: CASSLTGQGAGELFF. The CDR3 DNA follows: TGCGCCAGCAGCTTGACAGGACAGGGGGCCGGGGAGCTGTTTTTT. The whole variable domain, remainder taken from reference TRBV5-1 and TRBJ2-2, is KAGVTQTPRYLIKTRGQQVTLSCSPISGHRSVSWYQQTPGQGLQFLFEYFSETQRNKGNFPGRFSGRQFSNSRSEMNVSTLELGDSALYLCASSLTGQGAGELFFGEGSRLTVL.

This clone came up a few times. This chain uses TRBV10-3 with TRBJ1-3; TRBD1 matches at 7 bases. The V gene's germline CDR1 is ENHRY and CDR2 SYGVKD. The V and J ends lost 6 bases and 0 bases, in that order; junction bases with no gene match: 11. CDR3 length equals 17 residues. The CDR3 sequence: CAISNPYRGLSGNTIYF. CDR3 DNA: TGTGCCATCAGCAATCCTTACAGGGGACTCTCTGGAAACACCATATATTTT.

V gene TRBV3-1 (or the pseudogene TRBV3-2) combines with J gene TRBJ2-1, with a tentative D call TRBD1 (7 bases). The germline V gene encodes CDR1 LGHDT and CDR2 YNNKEL (reference sequence). CDR3 length equals 15 residues. Trimming cost V 2 bases and J 4 bases, with 12 bases left between them. The CDR3 nucleotides are TGTGCCAGCAGCCAAAGGCAGGGGGGTTACAATGAGCAGTTCTTC. This codes for CASSQRQGGYNEQFF.

The chain has TRBV15 and TRBJ2-1, with 8 bases aligning to TRBD1. The germline V gene has CDR1 LNHNV and CDR2 YYDKDF (reference sequence). The CDR3 extends over 14 amino acids. V lost 3 bases, J lost 7 bases, and 5 bases stayed unmatched. This CDR3 is CATSSRQGRNEQFF. DNA of the CDR3: TGTGCCACCAGCAGCCGACAGGGGAGGAATGAGCAGTTCTTC.

The chain is built from TRBV5-1 and TRBJ2-1, with D possibly matching TRBD2 (6 bases). Germline lookup yields CDR1 SGHRS and CDR2 YFSETQ. The CDR3 has 15 residues. V lost 0 bases and J 9 bases, leaving 16 bases between the germline ends. CDR3 sequence reads: CASSLVLAGLSEQFF. The CDR3 DNA follows: TGCGCCAGCAGCTTGGTACTAGCCGGTTTGAGTGAGCAGTTCTTC.

This chain uses TRBV7-2 with TRBJ1-3; D is unresolved. Trimming pared 4 bases from V and 4 bases from J, leaving 20 bases between. CDR1 is SGHTA and CDR2 is FQGNSA in the germline V gene. The CDR3 consists of 17 residues. CDR3 DNA sequence: TGTGCCAGCAGCTCCGCCCCGTCTCCCACGGGGGGAAACACCATATATTTT. Amino acids: CASSSAPSPTGGNTIYF.

The J gene is TRBJ1-1, the V gene TRBV9; 8 bases fit TRBD1. Trimming cost V 4 bases and J 2 bases; bases outside gene matches: 4. CDR3 length equals 14 residues. Germline CDR1 reads SGDLS; CDR2 reads YYNGEE. The CDR3 bases are TGTGCCAGCAGCCCACAGGGGGGTAACACTGAAGCTTTCTTT. This gives the protein CASSPQGGNTEAFF.

In DNA form, the CDR3 reads TGCGCCAGCAGCTTGTTGTCAGGGAACGAAAAACTGTTTTTT. This sequence encodes CASSLLSGNEKLFF. The chain links TRBV5-1 to TRBJ1-4; a possible D gene is TRBD1 (5 bases). V was pared by 1 base and J by 8 bases, with 12 bases between. The germline gives CDR1 SGHRS, CDR2 YFSETQ. This CDR3 comprises 14 residues.

The chain is built from TRBV19 and TRBJ1-5, with TRBD1 matching 12 bases. Unmatched junction bases numbered 9, after V lost 5 bases and J lost 1 base. CDR1 is LNHDA, CDR2 SQIVND, per germline (reference sequence). The CDR3 covers 18 residues. The CDR3 DNA is TGTGCCAGTAGTTTTCCCGGGACAGGGGGCATGAGCAATCAGCCCCAGCATTTT. This codes for CASSFPGTGGMSNQPQHF.

The chain joins TRBV19 to TRBJ1-1; D is ambiguous. The CDR3 is made up of 11 amino acids. Germline V gene data show CDR1 as LNHDA and CDR2 as SQIVND (reference sequence). CDR3: CAMIGGTEAFF. The CDR3 coding sequence is TGTGCTATGATAGGAGGGACTGAAGCTTTCTTT.

The V call is TRBV5-1, the J call TRBJ2-2; a weak D match, TRBD1 (5 bases). V gave up 1 base and J gave up 3 bases, with 10 bases separating them. This CDR3 has 15 residues. Per the germline V gene, CDR1 is SGHRS and CDR2 is YFSETQ. Here the CDR3 reads CASSLQIRDTGELFF. The CDR3 nucleotides read TGCGCCAGCAGCTTGCAAATCAGGGACACCGGGGAGCTGTTTTTT.

This rearrangement joins TRBV27 to TRBJ2-7, with D maybe TRBD2 (6 bases). This CDR3 is 14 amino acids long. The V and J ends lost 6 bases and 0 bases respectively, with 12 bases between them. Germline V lookup: CDR1 MNHEY, CDR2 SMNVEV (reference sequence). The CDR3 DNA follows: TGTGCCAGCAGGGGTTGGGGGGACTCCTACGAGCAGTACTTC. Amino acid sequence: CASRGWGDSYEQYF.

The chain couples TRBV18 to TRBJ1-6; D may be TRBD1 (5 bases). The CDR3 is 19 amino acids. Trimming took off 5 bases at V and 1 base at J, with 21 bases between the two ends. Germline V CDR1 and CDR2: KGHSH, LQKENI. CDR3 amino acids: CASSFDRAPRWSYNSPLHF. Written as DNA, the CDR3 is TGTGCCAGCTCATTCGACAGAGCGCCTAGGTGGTCCTATAATTCACCCCTCCACTTT.

This chain connects TRBV27 to TRBJ2-3; 10 bases line up with TRBD2. The J segment lost 0 bases and the V segment lost 4 bases, leaving 1 base of the junction unmatched. This CDR3 has 15 amino acids. Looked up from germline, CDR1 is MNHEY and CDR2 is SMNVEV (reference sequence). CDR3 loop: CASSWTSGSTDTQYF. Here the CDR3 DNA reads TGTGCCAGCAGTTGGACTAGCGGTAGCACAGATACGCAGTATTTT.

This clone was observed a single time. The chain joins TRBV6-4 to TRBJ1-1, with a possible D match to TRBD1 (5 bases). The V gene's germline CDR1 is MRHNA and CDR2 SNTAGT. V was pared by 3 bases and J by 0 bases, with 17 bases between. The CDR3 spans 17 residues. The CDR3 here is CASSDTRASSLNTEAFF. The CDR3 DNA sequence: TGTGCCAGCAGTGATACCAGGGCATCAAGTCTGAACACTGAAGCTTTCTTT.